Listed below are T cell receptor beta chains from one sample, sequenced in a study of human T cells and chemical hapten exposure. TCRdb passed the RACE reads through MiXCR, listing each CDR3 protein once. Of fewer than 400,000 distinct CDR3 sequences detected, under 8% appear once; the ten largest clones hold around 8.2%. Source: whole blood, taken in connection with sensitization to the hapten diphenylcyclopropenone (DPC). These receptors originate from a woman between 18 and 29 years old with alopecia areata. Some clones in this sample may be carry-over from other donors' samples. The CDR3 runs from the conserved cysteine through the conserved F or W. Fields, in order: CDR3 DNA, CDR3 protein, D gene, clone size, J gene, V gene. A D gene is named only where the DNA matches it firmly. Only some rows state a clone size, as once, few, many or a class for expanded clones.

cdr3_nt: TGTGCCAGCAGACCCGGGACGGGGGAGACTGAAGCTTTCTTT
cdr3_aa: CASRPGTGETEAFF
d_call: NA
clone_size: NA
j_call: TRBJ1-1
v_call: TRBV2

cdr3_nt: TGTGCCAGCAGTTTAAGGCAGGGAGAGGATGGCTACACCTTC
cdr3_aa: CASSLRQGEDGYTF
d_call: NA
clone_size: few
j_call: TRBJ1-2
v_call: TRBV12-3/TRBV12-4

cdr3_nt: TGCAGTGCTAAATCCAATCGACAGGGACGGGAGCAGTTCTTC
cdr3_aa: CSAKSNRQGREQFF
d_call: TRBD1
clone_size: few
j_call: TRBJ2-1
v_call: TRBV20-1

cdr3_nt: TGTGCCAGCAGCTTTTACGGGACAGGGGAGGTTGAAGCTTTCTTT
cdr3_aa: CASSFYGTGEVEAFF
d_call: TRBD1
clone_size: NA
j_call: TRBJ1-1
v_call: TRBV7-2

cdr3_nt: TGTGCCAGCAGGCTTATGGAGGCCACTGAAGCTTTCTTT
cdr3_aa: CASRLMEATEAFF
d_call: NA
clone_size: many
j_call: TRBJ1-1
v_call: TRBV6-2/TRBV6-3

cdr3_nt: TGTGCCAGCAGTCAACGACAGGGGGGGATGAGTGAGCAGTACTTC
cdr3_aa: CASSQRQGGMSEQYF
d_call: TRBD1
clone_size: few
j_call: TRBJ2-7
v_call: TRBV6-2/TRBV6-3

cdr3_nt: TGTGCCAGCAGCCCCGAAGGGGGGGGCTACACCTTC
cdr3_aa: CASSPEGGGYTF
d_call: NA
clone_size: NA
j_call: TRBJ1-2
v_call: TRBV7-9

cdr3_nt: TGTGCCAGCAGGACAGGGGGCTCCGGCAATCAGCCCCAGCATTTT
cdr3_aa: CASRTGGSGNQPQHF
d_call: TRBD1
clone_size: NA
j_call: TRBJ1-5
v_call: TRBV2

cdr3_nt: TGCGCCAGCAGCTTGGTAGGACTAGGATCCTACAATGAGCAGTTCTTC
cdr3_aa: CASSLVGLGSYNEQFF
d_call: TRBD2
clone_size: many
j_call: TRBJ2-1
v_call: TRBV5-1

cdr3_nt: TGTGCCAGCAGCCGAGAGCGGGACAGTCTCGCTTTCCCCCAGCATTTT
cdr3_aa: CASSRERDSLAFPQHF
d_call: TRBD1
clone_size: NA
j_call: TRBJ1-5
v_call: TRBV4-2